Below are 18 T cell receptor beta chains sequenced from a single sample in a study of T-cell reconstitution after alpha-beta-depleted transplantation in children. Unique molecular identifiers were incorporated when the TCRbeta library was constructed. Using its own MiXCR run on the PCR reads, TCRdb lists one record per CDR3 protein. The table shows 150,000 to 250,000 distinct CDR3 sequences, with 6.3% occurring only once. Sequencing was performed on PBMCs, taken before TCRalphabeta/CD19-depleted stem cell transplant. These receptors were taken from a girl younger than two with combined immunodeficiency, due to receive a stem cell transplant.

This clonotype has ten or more counts. The chain is built from TRBV20-1 and TRBJ2-7, with D uncertain. CDR3 size: 16 residues. Germline V gives CDR1 DFQATT, CDR2 SNEGSKA (reference sequence). V gave up 0 bases and J gave up 2 bases, with 17 bases separating them. In DNA form, the CDR3 reads TGCAGTGCTAGAGAGGACCCCGGGCCTCGTCCCTACGAGCAGTACTTC. Amino acids: CSAREDPGPRPYEQYF.

This clonotype came up many times. V and J are TRBV7-9 and TRBJ2-7, with TRBD1 matching 9 bases. The CDR3 has 14 amino acids. CDR1 and CDR2 from the germline V gene are SEHNR and FQNEAQ (reference sequence). The J segment lost 3 bases and the V segment lost 3 bases, leaving 3 bases of the junction unmatched. CDR3 bases: TGTGCCAGCAGCTTGACAGGGGGTTACTACGAGCAGTACTTC. Translating gives CASSLTGGYYEQYF.

This clonotype occurred many times. The rearrangement uses TRBV7-9 and TRBJ1-1; D is possibly TRBD1 (5 bases). There are 14 residues in the CDR3. Trimming stripped 4 bases from V and 2 bases from J, with 11 bases between. CDR1 and CDR2 from the germline V gene are SEHNR and FQNEAQ (reference sequence). DNA for the CDR3: TGTGCCAGCAGCTCGACAGCTATAAACACTGAAGCTTTCTTT. It yields the protein CASSSTAINTEAFF.

Notes on this clonotype: Relative to the germline gene, one junction end is altered; a read error may explain this. The chain joins TRBV2 to TRBJ2-3; 9 bases match TRBD1. Per the germline V gene, CDR1 is SNHLY and CDR2 is FYNNEI. This CDR3 comprises 17 residues. CDR3 sequence: CTSCIPSTGGLLNTQYF. For the CDR3, the DNA is TGTACCAGCTGTATTCCTAGTACAGGGGGCCTCCTAAATACGCAGTATTTT.

This clonotype occurred many times. The chain employs TRBV12-3 or TRBV12-4 and TRBJ2-7, with unresolved D. V shed 5 bases and J shed 0 bases, with 11 bases lying between them. The CDR3 has 14 amino acids. CDR3 sequence (DNA): TGTGCCAGCAGTATTACTTTTAGCTCCTACGAGCAGTACTTC. Translation: CASSITFSSYEQYF.

This clonotype showed up many times. This sequence joins TRBV7-2 and TRBJ1-6, with D unclear. V dropped 6 bases and J dropped 6 bases, with 15 bases sitting between them. The CDR3 spans 15 residues. Germline CDR1 SGHTA, CDR2 FQGNSA. CDR3 protein: CASRKAAVSNSPLHF. For the CDR3, the DNA is TGTGCCAGCAGAAAGGCGGCAGTCAGTAATTCACCCCTCCACTTT. The full variable domain, its missing parts supplied by reference TRBV7-2 and TRBJ1-6, is GAGVSQSPSNKVTEKGKDVELRCDPISGHTALYWYRQSLGQGLEFLIYFQGNSAPDKSGLPSDRFSAERTGGSVSTLTIQRTQQEDSAVYLCASRKAAVSNSPLHFGNGTRLTVT.

This clonotype was seen many times. The chain is built from TRBV5-1 and TRBJ2-3; D perhaps matches TRBD1 (6 bases). Germline CDR1 and CDR2: SGHRS and YFSETQ. V lost 1 base and J lost 2, with 17 bases in between. CDR3 length equals 17 residues. CDR3 coding DNA: TGCGCCAGCAGCTTGCTGGGGGCTGGTGGAATCACAGATACGCAGTATTTT. Its protein product is CASSLLGAGGITDTQYF.

This clonotype was counted at least ten times. The chain carries TRBV12-3 or TRBV12-4 and TRBJ2-1; TRBD1 or TRBD2 may be the D gene (5 bases each). The CDR3 sequence is 14 residues long. The germline V and J ends were trimmed by 2 bases and 3 bases, with 8 bases remaining between them. DNA of the CDR3: TGTGCCAGCAGTTTATGGGACGGCTACAATGAGCAGTTCTTC. Amino acid sequence: CASSLWDGYNEQFF.

The table lists this clonotype with a few counts. The chain uses TRBV15 and TRBJ2-1; TRBD2 aligns across 12 bases. V shed 5 bases and J 9 bases; nucleotides not matched to a gene: 8. Germline values: CDR1 LNHNV, CDR2 YYDKDF (reference sequence). This CDR3 contains 15 residues. The CDR3 region has the DNA TGTGCCACCAGCGACCGACTAGCGGGAGTTTTTGAGCAGTTCTTC. It encodes CATSDRLAGVFEQFF.

This clonotype was seen a few times. The chain uses TRBV2 and TRBJ2-1; D is undetermined. CDR1 is SNHLY, CDR2 FYNNEI, per germline. Trimming left V 2 bases short and J 0 bases short, with 11 bases between. The CDR3 covers 16 residues. The CDR3 is CASSERSVSSYNEQFF. CDR3 bases: TGTGCCAGCAGTGAACGAAGCGTCAGCTCCTACAATGAGCAGTTCTTC.

Ten or more counts support this clonotype. This sequence joins TRBV5-6 and TRBJ1-1; D is uncertain. Germline CDR1 and CDR2: SGHDT and YYEEEE. The CDR3 extends over 13 amino acids. V lost 2 bases and J 7 bases, leaving 12 bases between the germline ends. CDR3 residues: CASSFQSSGEAFF. The CDR3 DNA reads as TGTGCCAGCAGCTTTCAATCTTCGGGTGAAGCTTTCTTT.

This clonotype was picked up many times. The chain is built from TRBV7-9 and TRBJ2-7; 7 nucleotides match TRBD1. CDR3 length: 13 amino acids. Losses at the gene ends were 4 bases for V and 3 bases for J; bases not matched to a gene: 3. Germline values: CDR1 SEHNR, CDR2 FQNEAQ (reference sequence). The CDR3 region is CASSYGTDYEQYF. The CDR3 coding sequence is TGTGCCAGCAGCTACGGGACAGACTACGAGCAGTACTTC.

This clonotype has a count of ten or more. The chain uses TRBV7-2 and TRBJ2-5; no clear D gene. The V gene lost 3 bases and the J gene lost 3 bases, with 5 bases spanning the gap. The CDR3 extends over 12 amino acids. Germline CDR1 reads SGHTA; CDR2 reads FQGNSA. The CDR3 DNA reads TGTGCCAGCAGCTTGACGGAAGAGACCCAGTACTTC. Its translation: CASSLTEETQYF.

At least ten counts were recorded for this clonotype. The chain is built from TRBV4-3 and TRBJ2-1, with TRBD2 identical over 10 bases. The CDR3 contains 16 residues. V was clipped by 0 bases and J by 8 bases; unmatched bases: 7. CDR1 and CDR2 (germline): LGHNA, YSLEER. CDR3 bases: TGCGCCAGCAGCCAAGATGCCCTAGCGGGAGCGGATGAGCAGTTCTTC. This translates into CASSQDALAGADEQFF.

Many counts were recorded for this clonotype. This chain connects TRBV7-2 to TRBJ2-5; D is ambiguous. This CDR3 is built from 13 residues. Germline V CDR1 and CDR2: SGHTA, FQGNSA. The V end was cut by 3 bases, the J end by 5 bases, with 10 bases between. CDR3: CASSFWVAETQYF. The CDR3 DNA is TGTGCCAGCAGCTTCTGGGTGGCGGAGACCCAGTACTTC.

In this sample, this clonotype turned up many times. For the CDR3, the DNA is TGCAGTGCCCCCTGGGACTTCCCTGGCACAGATACGCAGTATTTT. It translates to CSAPWDFPGTDTQYF. The chain employs TRBV20-1 and TRBJ2-3, with D perhaps TRBD2 (6 bases). Germline V gene data show CDR1 as DFQATT and CDR2 as SNEGSKA (reference sequence). Trimming left V 6 bases short and J 1 base short, with 17 bases between. CDR3 length: 15 amino acids.

The rearrangement joins TRBV28 to TRBJ2-1; TRBD2 is a possible D gene (7 bases). The V and J ends lost 5 bases and 6 bases respectively, with 14 bases between them. CDR1 and CDR2 from the germline V gene are MDHEN and SYDVKM. The CDR3 contains 14 residues. CDR3: CASSPSRGGNEQFF. The DNA for the CDR3 is TGTGCCAGCAGTCCCAGTAGGGGGGGCAATGAGCAGTTCTTC.

This clonotype was picked up many times. The chain links TRBV21-1 to TRBJ2-1; the DNA was not used to check the table's D call, TRBD1. TRBV21-1 is recorded as a pseudogene. The CDR3 runs to 16 residues. DNA of the CDR3: TGTGCCAGCAGCAAAGTGGGGACAGGGGGAAACAATGAGCAGTTCTTC. It specifies CASSKVGTGGNNEQFF.